The following is a TCR beta chain sequence with its context. Patients had blood sampled at baseline and again on cycle 4 day 1 and cycle 7 day 1. This sample was included in a study of OX40 agonist ivuxolimab in advanced cancers. Whole-study context: Dose-escalation patients' cancers were hepatocellular carcinoma, melanoma, renal cell or head and neck cancer. In three patients, partial responses were observed, one with hepatocellular carcinoma and two with cutaneous melanoma.

V dropped 6 bases and J dropped 0 bases, with 14 bases sitting between them. Germline V CDR1 and CDR2: SEHNR, FQNEAQ (reference sequence). The CDR3 covers 15 residues. Method: immunoSEQ multiplex PCR; TCRdb's copy keeps in-frame clones and lacks some. The table includes fewer than 25,000 clones, 85% to 90% detected once. The rearrangement links TRBV7-9 to TRBJ2-5; possibly TRBD1 for D (7 bases). This clonotype was sampled from an adult with an advanced solid tumor such as melanoma, head and neck, liver or kidney cancer. Sequenced here: CD4+ or CD8+ T cells sorted from blood, sampled in a trial of the OX40 agonist ivuxolimab. CDR3 protein: CASRAGQKYQETQYF. The CDR3, as DNA: TGTGCCAGCAGGGCGGGACAGAAGTACCAAGAGACCCAGTACTTC.